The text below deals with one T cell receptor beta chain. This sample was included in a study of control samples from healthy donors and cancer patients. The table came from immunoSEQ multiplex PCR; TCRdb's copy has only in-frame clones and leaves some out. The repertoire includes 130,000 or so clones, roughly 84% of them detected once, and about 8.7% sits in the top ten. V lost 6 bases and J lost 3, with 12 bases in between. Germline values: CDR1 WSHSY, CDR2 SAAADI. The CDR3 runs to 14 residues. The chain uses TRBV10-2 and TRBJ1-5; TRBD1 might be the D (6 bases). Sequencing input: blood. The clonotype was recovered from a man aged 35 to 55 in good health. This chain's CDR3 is CASREGQVNQPQHF. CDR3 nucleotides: TGCGCCAGCAGAGAGGGACAAGTCAATCAGCCCCAGCATTTT.